The rows below give T cell receptor beta chains drawn from one sample of a study of siplizumab effects on memory and regulatory T cells. The data were produced by immunoSEQ multiplex PCR, yet TCRdb's version contains in-frame clones alone and is incomplete. The sample lists about 50,000 clones, over 90% occurring once. Sequenced: CD8+ T cells sorted from blood. These receptors came from a human donor in good health. CDR3s include the opening cysteine and the closing phenylalanine or tryptophan. D genes are given only for firm matches. Not all rows give a size; the values are once, few, many and, for expanded clones, a class.

V	J	size	D	CDR3	DNA
TRBV6-4	TRBJ2-2	-	TRBD2	CASSDSAGASGELFF	TGTGCCAGCAGTGACTCAGCGGGAGCAAGCGGGGAGCTGTTTTTT
TRBV28	TRBJ2-5	-	-	CASSLVEGLETQYF	TGTGCCAGCAGTTTAGTTGAGGGCCTGGAGACCCAGTACTTC
TRBV5-1	TRBJ2-7	-	TRBD1	CASSLTGTGGWEQYF	TGCGCCAGCAGCTTGACAGGGACAGGGGGCTGGGAGCAGTACTTC
TRBV9	TRBJ2-1	-	-	CASSPHPGSNEQFF	TGTGCCAGCAGCCCCCACCCGGGAAGCAATGAGCAGTTCTTC
TRBV19	TRBJ2-1	-	-	CASSDRFGDNEQFF	TGTGCCAGTAGCGACAGGTTTGGGGACAATGAGCAGTTCTTC
TRBV2	TRBJ2-5	-	TRBD1	CASRARATGGQETQYF	TGTGCCAGCAGGGCTAGAGCAACAGGGGGCCAAGAGACCCAGTACTTC
TRBV28	TRBJ2-3	-	-	CASSLIAVDTQYF	TGTGCCAGCAGTTTAATCGCCGTAGATACGCAGTATTTT
TRBV27	TRBJ2-7	-	-	CASTLTAGAYEQYF	TGTGCCAGCACCCTCACGGCAGGGGCCTACGAGCAGTACTTC
TRBV28	TRBJ2-2	once	-	CASTRKGGLNTGELFF	TGTGCCAGCACCCGAAAAGGAGGGCTGAACACCGGGGAGCTGTTTTTT
TRBV9	TRBJ1-3	once	-	CASTKGGGNTIYF	TGTGCCAGTACGAAGGGGGGCGGAAACACCATATATTTT
TRBV7-9	TRBJ2-5	-	TRBD2	CASSSAGEETQYF	TGTGCCAGCAGCTCAGCGGGAGAAGAGACCCAGTACTTC
TRBV7-6	TRBJ1-1	-	TRBD1	CASNPGQGNTEAFF	TGTGCCAGCAATCCGGGACAGGGGAACACTGAAGCTTTCTTT
TRBV10-3	TRBJ2-5	-	TRBD2	CAISESASGTTQETQYF	TGTGCCATCAGTGAGTCGGCTAGCGGCACCACCCAAGAGACCCAGTACTTC
TRBV7-9	TRBJ2-7	-	-	CASSLLFGGPLGGQYF	TGTGCCAGCAGCTTACTCTTTGGTGGACCACTTGGGGGGCAGTACTTC
TRBV27	TRBJ1-1	-	-	CASSLSRVATEAFF	TGTGCCAGCAGTTTATCCCGGGTCGCCACTGAAGCTTTCTTT
TRBV30	TRBJ2-1	-	TRBD2	CAWSPGLAGAREQFF	TGTGCCTGGAGCCCGGGACTAGCGGGAGCTCGTGAGCAGTTCTTC
TRBV27	TRBJ1-4	-	-	CASSVLGEKLFF	TGTGCCAGCAGTGTCCTCGGGGAAAAACTGTTTTTT
TRBV4-1	TRBJ1-5	-	-	CASSQGKGSQPQHF	TGCGCCAGCAGCCAAGGGAAGGGCTCTCAGCCCCAGCATTTT
TRBV7-9	TRBJ2-7	-	-	CASSLVREVYEQYF	TGTGCCAGCAGCTTAGTACGGGAAGTCTACGAGCAGTACTTC
TRBV28	TRBJ2-7	-	-	CASSLWQGGDEQYF	TGTGCCAGCAGTTTATGGCAGGGGGGAGACGAGCAGTACTTC
TRBV10-2	TRBJ2-2	-	TRBD1	CASSEFPGQGVTGELFF	TGCGCCAGCAGTGAGTTCCCGGGACAGGGGGTGACCGGGGAGCTGTTTTTT
TRBV19	TRBJ2-3	-	TRBD2	CASSIYPLTSGRADTQYF	TGTGCCAGTAGTATCTACCCCCTGACTAGCGGGAGGGCAGATACGCAGTATTTT
TRBV4-1	TRBJ1-4	-	TRBD1	CASSQRDRSNEKLFF	TGCGCCAGCAGCCAACGGGACAGGTCTAATGAAAAACTGTTTTTT
TRBV7-8	TRBJ2-3	-	-	CASSLDWEGAIDTQYF	TGTGCCAGCAGCCTCGATTGGGAGGGGGCAATAGATACGCAGTATTTT
TRBV27	TRBJ2-7	-	-	CASSLGRDNAYEQYF	TGTGCCAGCAGTTTAGGCCGGGACAACGCCTACGAGCAGTACTTC
TRBV11-3	TRBJ2-2	-	-	CASSPNRDTGELFF	TGTGCCAGCAGCCCGAACAGGGACACCGGGGAGCTGTTTTTT
TRBV10-1	TRBJ2-3	-	-	CASSETSIRADTQYF	TGCGCCAGCAGTGAAACTAGCATAAGAGCAGATACGCAGTATTTT
TRBV11-2	TRBJ2-7	-	-	CASSLAQRSSYEQYF	TGTGCCAGCAGCTTAGCGCAGCGGAGCTCCTACGAGCAGTACTTC
TRBV6-1	TRBJ2-1	-	TRBD2	CASSEWVAGRPTGGKRNEQFF	TGTGCCAGCAGTGAATGGGTAGCGGGGAGACCAACGGGGGGAAAGCGCAATGAGCAGTTCTTC
TRBV14	TRBJ2-2	-	TRBD2	CASSRGLAGGRGELFF	TGTGCCAGCAGTCGCGGACTAGCGGGAGGTCGTGGGGAGCTGTTTTTT
TRBV9	TRBJ2-3	-	-	CASSAISTDTQYF	TGTGCCAGCAGCGCCATAAGCACAGATACGCAGTATTTT
TRBV13	TRBJ2-7	-	TRBD1	CASSSLDREYEQYF	TGTGCCAGCAGCTCACTCGACAGGGAGTACGAGCAGTACTTC
TRBV27	TRBJ2-7	-	-	CASRQGLNEQYF	TGTGCCAGCAGACAGGGACTGAACGAGCAGTACTTC
TRBV6-6	TRBJ1-1	-	-	CASSYLMNTEAFF	TGTGCCAGCAGTTACCTGATGAACACTGAAGCTTTCTTT
TRBV15	TRBJ2-5	-	-	CATSRDGETQYF	TGTGCCACCAGCAGAGATGGGGAGACCCAGTACTTC
TRBV27	TRBJ2-1	few	TRBD1	CASNRGNEQFF	TGTGCCAGTAACAGGGGGAATGAGCAGTTCTTC
TRBV7-9	TRBJ2-1	-	TRBD1	CASSDNRGPSYNEQFF	TGTGCCAGCAGCGATAACAGGGGGCCCTCCTACAATGAGCAGTTCTTC
TRBV13	TRBJ2-3	-	TRBD2	CASSPRGLAGTTDTQYF	TGTGCCAGCAGCCCGCGGGGACTAGCGGGGACCACAGATACGCAGTATTTT
TRBV2	TRBJ2-7	-	TRBD2	CATSELLYSGTSGGGYEQYF	TGTGCCACCTCGGAGCTCCTCTATTCCGGGACTAGCGGGGGCGGATACGAGCAGTACTTC
TRBV6-5	TRBJ2-5	-	-	CASSFGGEETQYF	TGTGCCAGCAGTTTCGGGGGCGAAGAGACCCAGTACTTC
TRBV2	TRBJ1-1	-	TRBD1	CASKRDSAVNTEAFF	TGTGCCAGCAAAAGGGACAGTGCTGTAAACACTGAAGCTTTCTTT
TRBV5-6	TRBJ2-1	-	-	CASSLGGSNYNEQFF	TGTGCCAGCAGCTTGGGCGGCAGCAATTACAATGAGCAGTTCTTC
TRBV4-1	TRBJ2-5	-	TRBD2	CASSQYAGLAGQVRETQYF	TGCGCCAGCAGCCAATATGCGGGACTAGCGGGACAGGTGAGGGAGACCCAGTACTTC
TRBV7-9	TRBJ2-1	once	-	CASSFGSVSNEQFF	TGTGCCAGCAGCTTCGGGAGTGTAAGCAATGAGCAGTTCTTC
TRBV7-2	TRBJ1-4	-	-	CASSFGGAGEKLFF	TGTGCCAGCAGCTTCGGAGGGGCGGGTGAAAAACTGTTTTTT
TRBV9	TRBJ2-7	-	TRBD1	CASTRSGGQGLGEQYF	TGTGCCAGCACCCGTAGTGGGGGACAGGGGCTCGGTGAGCAGTACTTC
TRBV7-9	TRBJ2-7	-	-	CASSPGLGDEQYF	TGTGCCAGCAGCCCCGGCTTGGGCGACGAGCAGTACTTC
TRBV25-1	TRBJ2-2	-	-	CASSIPGGTGELFF	TGTGCCAGCAGTATCCCCGGCGGCACCGGGGAGCTGTTTTTT
TRBV9	TRBJ2-1	-	TRBD1	CASSVTGQGNNEQFF	TGTGCCAGCAGCGTGACGGGACAGGGCAACAATGAGCAGTTCTTC